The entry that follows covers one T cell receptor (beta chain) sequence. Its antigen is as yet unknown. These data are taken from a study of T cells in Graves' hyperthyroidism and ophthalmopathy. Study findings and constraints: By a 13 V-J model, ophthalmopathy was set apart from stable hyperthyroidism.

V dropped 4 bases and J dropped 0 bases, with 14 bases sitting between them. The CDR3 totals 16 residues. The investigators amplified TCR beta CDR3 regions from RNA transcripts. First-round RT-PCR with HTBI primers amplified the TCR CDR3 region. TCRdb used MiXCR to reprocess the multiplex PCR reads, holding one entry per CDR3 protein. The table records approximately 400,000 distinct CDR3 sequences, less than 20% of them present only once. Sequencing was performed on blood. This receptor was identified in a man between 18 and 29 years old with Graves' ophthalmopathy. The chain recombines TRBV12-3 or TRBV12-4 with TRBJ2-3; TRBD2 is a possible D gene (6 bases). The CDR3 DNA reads TGTGCCAGCAGTTCGTTAGCACGGGGGAGCACAGATACGCAGTATTTT. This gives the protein CASSSLARGSTDTQYF.